This TCR beta chain stems from a study of Graves' ophthalmopathy and Graves' hyperthyroidism. This clonotype appeared many times. CDR3 length: 10 residues. Germline assignment: CDR1 DFQATT and CDR2 SNEGSKA (reference sequence). Ophthalmopathy donors' eye disease showed moderate-to-severe activity, CAS of at least 3, NOSPECS of at least 4 and duration under 3 months. RNA transcripts served as template for amplifying TCR beta CDR3 sequences. In the first round, RT-PCR was carried out with HTBI primers, and a multiplex PCR formed the second round. TCRdb fed the multiplex PCR reads into MiXCR, producing one record per CDR3 protein. The data contain about 400,000 distinct CDR3 sequences, around 18% of them singletons.

The chain carries TRBV20-1 and TRBJ2-7; D unclear. Material for sequencing was peripheral blood. The receptor was derived from a woman under 30 with Graves' ophthalmopathy. The CDR3 loop reads CSLSFYEQYF. CDR3 nucleotide sequence: TGCAGCTTATCTTTTTACGAGCAGTACTTC.